This TCR beta chain was identified during a study of beta chain features in type 1 diabetes. Study results and caveats: Among all four CD4+ subsets, Type 1 diabetes patients had TCRB CDR3s that were moderately but significantly shorter.

The V segment lost 4 bases and the J segment 1 base; nucleotides outside the gene matches: 5. There are 15 residues in the CDR3. The germline gives CDR1 SGHDT, CDR2 YYEEEE. Every bit of the isolated RNA underwent reverse transcription, so sequencing read expressed TCRB transcripts. Generated by immunoSEQ multiplex PCR, the TCRdb table keeps only in-frame clones and is missing some. The profile covers 100,000 to 150,000 clones, with approximately 10% appearing a single time and about 0.7% taken by the ten largest. A note on this clone: Its specificity is unknown.

The sample taken for sequencing was central memory CD4+ T cells from blood. The chain combines TRBV5-6 with TRBJ1-3, with TRBD1 identical over 7 bases. The TCR comes from a man aged 25-45 years with type 1 diabetes. The CDR3 here is CASSPGQISGNTIYF. In nucleotides, the CDR3 is TGTGCCAGCAGCCCGGGACAGATTTCTGGAAACACCATATATTTT.